Many counts were recorded for the clone carrying this T cell receptor (beta chain). Stated time point: sample taken at primary tumor resection. Without sorting, whole RNA was sequenced from tumor, nontumor lung or frozen PBMC. With 0 bases removed from V and 2 bases from J, the gap between germline ends came to 13 bases. CDR1 DFQATT and CDR2 SNEGSKA come from the germline V gene (reference sequence). The CDR3 runs 15 residues. The data originate from a study of spatial heterogeneity in lung cancer. Study overall: The mean occurrence of each unique TCR and UMI combination in raw reads exceeded nine.

TCRdb reanalysed the 5' RACE reads using MiXCR and keeps one entry per CDR3 protein. The sample carries roughly 54,000 distinct CDR3 sequences, about 7.6% recorded once. The chain recombines TRBV20-1 with TRBJ2-5; the D is unclear. Sequencing was performed on PBMCs, taken at surgery. This sequence originates from a female donor with early-stage non-small cell lung cancer. The CDR3 region has the DNA TGCAGTGCTAGAGATGAGCAATCGCGGCAAGAGACCCAGTACTTC. Protein: CSARDEQSRQETQYF.